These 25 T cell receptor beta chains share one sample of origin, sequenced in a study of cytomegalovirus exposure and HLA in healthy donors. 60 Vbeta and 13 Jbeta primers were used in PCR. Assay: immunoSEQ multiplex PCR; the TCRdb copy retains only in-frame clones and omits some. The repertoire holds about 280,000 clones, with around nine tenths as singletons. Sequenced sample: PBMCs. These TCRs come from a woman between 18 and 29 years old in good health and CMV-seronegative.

CDR3 sequence: CASSLDWVPSGANVLTF. The CDR3 region has the DNA TGTGCCAGCAGCTTGGACTGGGTCCCCTCTGGGGCCAACGTCCTGACTTTC. V is TRBV7-8 and J is TRBJ2-6; perhaps TRBD2 as D (5 bases). The CDR3 sequence is 17 residues long. V was shortened by 3 bases and J by 0 bases, with 12 bases between the two germline ends. Per germline, CDR1 SGHVS and CDR2 FQNEAQ.

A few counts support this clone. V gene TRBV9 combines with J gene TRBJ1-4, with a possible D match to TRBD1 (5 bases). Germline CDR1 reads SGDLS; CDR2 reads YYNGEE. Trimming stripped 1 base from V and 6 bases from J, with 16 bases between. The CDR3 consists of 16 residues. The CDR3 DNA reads TGTGCCAGCAGCGTACGTTGGGGGGGTGTCGATGAAAAACTGTTTTTT. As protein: CASSVRWGGVDEKLFF.

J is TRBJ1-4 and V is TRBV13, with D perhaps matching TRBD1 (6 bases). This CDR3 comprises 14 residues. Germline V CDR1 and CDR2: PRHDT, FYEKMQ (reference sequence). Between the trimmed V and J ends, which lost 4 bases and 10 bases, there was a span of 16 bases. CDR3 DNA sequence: TGTGCCAGCAGCTCCAGCCAGGGAGGGGGAAAACTGTTTTTT. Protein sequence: CASSSSQGGGKLFF.

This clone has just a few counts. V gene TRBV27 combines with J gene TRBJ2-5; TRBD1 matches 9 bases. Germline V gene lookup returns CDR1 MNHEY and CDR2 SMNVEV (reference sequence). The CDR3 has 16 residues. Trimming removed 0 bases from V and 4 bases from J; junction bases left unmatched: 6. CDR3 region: CASSLSGTGSGETQYF. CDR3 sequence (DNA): TGTGCCAGCAGTTTATCGGGGACAGGGTCGGGAGAGACCCAGTACTTC.

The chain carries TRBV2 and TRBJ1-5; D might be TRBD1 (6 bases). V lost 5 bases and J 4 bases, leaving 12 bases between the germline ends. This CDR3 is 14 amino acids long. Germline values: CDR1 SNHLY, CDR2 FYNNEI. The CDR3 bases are TGTGCCAGCAGTTCGTCACAGGGAAATCAGCCCCAGCATTTT. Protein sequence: CASSSSQGNQPQHF.

Here the CDR3 DNA reads TGTGCCAGCACCATCGGGGGGCTTCGGAACACCGGGGAGCTGTTTTTT. Translation: CASTIGGLRNTGELFF. The rearrangement uses TRBV5-4 and TRBJ2-2; TRBD2 might be the D (7 bases). Looked up from germline, CDR1 is SGHNT and CDR2 is YYREEE (reference sequence). Trimming pared 6 bases from V and 1 base from J, leaving 16 bases between. The CDR3 is 16 residues long.

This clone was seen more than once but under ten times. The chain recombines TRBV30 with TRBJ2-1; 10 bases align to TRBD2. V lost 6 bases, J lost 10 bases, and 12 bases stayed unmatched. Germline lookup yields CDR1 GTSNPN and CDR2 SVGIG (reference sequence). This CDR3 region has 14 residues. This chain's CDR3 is CACRGLAGAQEQFF. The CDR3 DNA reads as TGTGCCTGCAGGGGCCTAGCGGGGGCCCAAGAGCAGTTCTTC.

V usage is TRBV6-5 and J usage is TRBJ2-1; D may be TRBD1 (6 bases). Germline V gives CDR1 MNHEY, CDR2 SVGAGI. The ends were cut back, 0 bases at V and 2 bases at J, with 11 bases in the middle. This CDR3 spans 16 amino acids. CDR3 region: CASSYSQQGPYNEQFF. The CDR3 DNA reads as TGTGCCAGCAGTTACTCTCAACAGGGCCCCTACAATGAGCAGTTCTTC.

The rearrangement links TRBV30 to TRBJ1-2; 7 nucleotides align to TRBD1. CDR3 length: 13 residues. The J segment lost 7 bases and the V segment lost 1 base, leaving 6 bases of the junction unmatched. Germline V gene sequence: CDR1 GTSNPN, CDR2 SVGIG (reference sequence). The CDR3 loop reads CAWSGDSRSGYTF. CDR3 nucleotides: TGTGCCTGGAGTGGGGACAGCCGGAGTGGCTACACCTTC.

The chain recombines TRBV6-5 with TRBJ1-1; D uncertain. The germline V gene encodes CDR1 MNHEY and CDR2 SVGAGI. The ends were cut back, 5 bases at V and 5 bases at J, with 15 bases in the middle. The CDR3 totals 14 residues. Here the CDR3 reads CASSEEATRTEAFF. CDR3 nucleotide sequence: TGTGCCAGCAGTGAAGAAGCAACGAGGACTGAAGCTTTCTTT.

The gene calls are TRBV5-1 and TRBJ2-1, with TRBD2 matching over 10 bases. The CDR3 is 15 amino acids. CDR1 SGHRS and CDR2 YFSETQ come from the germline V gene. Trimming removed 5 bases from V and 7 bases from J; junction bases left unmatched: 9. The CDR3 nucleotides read TGCGCCAGCAGGCAGCTAGCGGGGGTGAGGAATGAGCAGTTCTTC. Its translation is CASRQLAGVRNEQFF.

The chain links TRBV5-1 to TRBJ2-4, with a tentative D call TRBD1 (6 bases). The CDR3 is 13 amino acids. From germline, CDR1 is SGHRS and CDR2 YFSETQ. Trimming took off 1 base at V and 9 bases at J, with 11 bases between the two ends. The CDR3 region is CASSLRTEGIQYF. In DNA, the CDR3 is TGCGCCAGCAGCTTGAGGACAGAAGGCATTCAGTACTTC.

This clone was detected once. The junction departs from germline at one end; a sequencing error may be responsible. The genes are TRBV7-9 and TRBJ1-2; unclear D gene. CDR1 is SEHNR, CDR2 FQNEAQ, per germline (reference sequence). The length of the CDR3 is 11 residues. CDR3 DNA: TGTTCCAGCAGCTTACTACAGGGCTACACCTTC. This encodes CSSSLLQGYTF. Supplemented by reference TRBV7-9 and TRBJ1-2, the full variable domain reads DTGVSQNPRHKITKRGQNVTFRCDPISEHNRLYWYRQTLGQGPEFLTYFQNEAQLEKSRLLSDRFSAERPKGSFSTLEIQRTEQGDSAMYLCSSSLLQGYTFGSGTRLTVV.

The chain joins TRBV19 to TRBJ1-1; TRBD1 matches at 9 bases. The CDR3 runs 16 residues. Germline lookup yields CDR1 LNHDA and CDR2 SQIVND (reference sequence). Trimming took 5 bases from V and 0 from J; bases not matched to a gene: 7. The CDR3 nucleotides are TGTGCCAGTAGTGTCGGGACAGGGAACTTGAACACTGAAGCTTTCTTT. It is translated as CASSVGTGNLNTEAFF.

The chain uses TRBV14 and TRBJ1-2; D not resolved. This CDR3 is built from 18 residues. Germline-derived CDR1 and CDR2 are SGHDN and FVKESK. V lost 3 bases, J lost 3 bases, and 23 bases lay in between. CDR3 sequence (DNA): TGTGCCAGCAGCCACCCCGGGCCCCGGGGAATGAGAGACTATGGCTACACCTTC. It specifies CASSHPGPRGMRDYGYTF.

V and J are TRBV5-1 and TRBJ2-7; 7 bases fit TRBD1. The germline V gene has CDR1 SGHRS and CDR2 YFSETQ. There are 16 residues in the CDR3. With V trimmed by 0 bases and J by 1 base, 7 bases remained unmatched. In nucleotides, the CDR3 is TGCGCCAGCAGCTTGGCGGGACAGCCAAGTTCCTACGAGCAGTACTTC. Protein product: CASSLAGQPSSYEQYF. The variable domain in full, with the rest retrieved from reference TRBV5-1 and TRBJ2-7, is KAGVTQTPRYLIKTRGQQVTLSCSPISGHRSVSWYQQTPGQGLQFLFEYFSETQRNKGNFPGRFSGRQFSNSRSEMNVSTLELGDSALYLCASSLAGQPSSYEQYFGPGTRLTVT.

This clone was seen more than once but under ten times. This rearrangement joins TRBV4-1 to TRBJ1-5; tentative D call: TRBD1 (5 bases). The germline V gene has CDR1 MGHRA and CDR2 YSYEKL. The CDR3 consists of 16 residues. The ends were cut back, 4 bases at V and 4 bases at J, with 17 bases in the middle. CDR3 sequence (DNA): TGCGCCAGCAGCCCTGGGATTCAGGGAGGAAATCAGCCCCAGCATTTT. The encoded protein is CASSPGIQGGNQPQHF.

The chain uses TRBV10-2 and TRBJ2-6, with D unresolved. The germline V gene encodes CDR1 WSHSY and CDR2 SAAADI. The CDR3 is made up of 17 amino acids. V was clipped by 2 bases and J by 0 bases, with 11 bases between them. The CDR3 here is CASSEPTTSSGANVLTF. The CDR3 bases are TGCGCCAGCAGTGAGCCCACTACGAGCTCTGGGGCCAACGTCCTGACTTTC.

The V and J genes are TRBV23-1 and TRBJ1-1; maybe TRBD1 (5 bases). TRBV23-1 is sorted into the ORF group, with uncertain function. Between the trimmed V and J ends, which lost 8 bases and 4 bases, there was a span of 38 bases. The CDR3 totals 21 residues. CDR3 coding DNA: TGCGCCAGCCTAAGGGGATGGACGGTGAACACTGAAGCTTTCTTGGCCACTGAAGCTTTCTTT. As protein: CASLRGWTVNTEAFLATEAFF.

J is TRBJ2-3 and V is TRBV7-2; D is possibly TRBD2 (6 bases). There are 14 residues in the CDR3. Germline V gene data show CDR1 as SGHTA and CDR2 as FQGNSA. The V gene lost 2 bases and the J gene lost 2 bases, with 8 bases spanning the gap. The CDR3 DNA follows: TGTGCCAGCAGCTTACCGGGGGTCACAGATACGCAGTATTTT. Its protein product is CASSLPGVTDTQYF.

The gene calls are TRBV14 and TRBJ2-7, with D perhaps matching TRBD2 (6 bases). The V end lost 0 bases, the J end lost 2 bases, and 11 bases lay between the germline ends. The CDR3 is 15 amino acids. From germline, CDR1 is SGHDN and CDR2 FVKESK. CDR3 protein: CASSQDGGATYEQYF. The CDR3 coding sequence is TGTGCCAGCAGCCAAGATGGAGGGGCTACCTACGAGCAGTACTTC.

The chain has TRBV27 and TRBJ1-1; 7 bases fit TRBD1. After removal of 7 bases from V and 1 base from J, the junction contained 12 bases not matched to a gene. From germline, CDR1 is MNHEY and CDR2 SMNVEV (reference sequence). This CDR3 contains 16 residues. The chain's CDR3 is CASKKGATLGNTEAFF. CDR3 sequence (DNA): TGTGCCAGCAAAAAGGGGGCCACACTAGGGAACACTGAAGCTTTCTTT.

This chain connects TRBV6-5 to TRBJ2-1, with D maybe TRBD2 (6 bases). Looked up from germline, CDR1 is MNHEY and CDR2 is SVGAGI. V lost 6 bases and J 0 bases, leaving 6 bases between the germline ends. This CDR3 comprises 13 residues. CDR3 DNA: TGTGCCAGCAGGACTAGCTCCTACAATGAGCAGTTCTTC. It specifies CASRTSSYNEQFF.

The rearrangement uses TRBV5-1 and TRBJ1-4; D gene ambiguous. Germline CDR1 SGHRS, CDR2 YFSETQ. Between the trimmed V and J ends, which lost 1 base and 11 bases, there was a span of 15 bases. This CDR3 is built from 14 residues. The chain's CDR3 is CASSLSRESEKLFF. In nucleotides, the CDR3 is TGCGCCAGCAGCTTGTCGAGGGAATCGGAGAAACTGTTTTTT. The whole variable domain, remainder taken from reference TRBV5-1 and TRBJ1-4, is KAGVTQTPRYLIKTRGQQVTLSCSPISGHRSVSWYQQTPGQGLQFLFEYFSETQRNKGNFPGRFSGRQFSNSRSEMNVSTLELGDSALYLCASSLSRESEKLFFGSGTQLSVL.

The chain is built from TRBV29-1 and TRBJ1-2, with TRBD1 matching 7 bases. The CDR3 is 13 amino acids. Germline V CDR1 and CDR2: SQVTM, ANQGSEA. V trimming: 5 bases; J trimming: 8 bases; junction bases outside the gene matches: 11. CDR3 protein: CSVHSGTATGYTF. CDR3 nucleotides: TGCAGCGTTCACTCCGGGACAGCGACCGGCTACACCTTC.